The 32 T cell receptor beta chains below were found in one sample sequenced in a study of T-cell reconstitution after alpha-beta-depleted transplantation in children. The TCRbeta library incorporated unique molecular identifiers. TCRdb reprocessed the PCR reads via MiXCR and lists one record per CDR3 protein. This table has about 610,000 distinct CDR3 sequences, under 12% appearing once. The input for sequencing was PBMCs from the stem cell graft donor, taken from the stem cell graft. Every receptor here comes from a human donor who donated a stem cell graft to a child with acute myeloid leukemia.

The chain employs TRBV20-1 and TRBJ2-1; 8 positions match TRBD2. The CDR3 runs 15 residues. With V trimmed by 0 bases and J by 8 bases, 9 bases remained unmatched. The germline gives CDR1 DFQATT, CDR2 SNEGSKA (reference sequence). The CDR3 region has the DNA TGCAGTGCTAGAGATTGGGGGGAGCGGGGGTATGAGCAGTTCTTC. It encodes CSARDWGERGYEQFF.

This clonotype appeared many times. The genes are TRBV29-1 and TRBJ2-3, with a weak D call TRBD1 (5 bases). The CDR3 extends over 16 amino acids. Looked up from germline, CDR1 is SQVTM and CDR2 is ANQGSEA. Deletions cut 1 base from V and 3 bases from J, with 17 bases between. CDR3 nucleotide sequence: TGCAGCGTTGAAGGATCGAGGCAGGGTGGAACAGATACGCAGTATTTT. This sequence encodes CSVEGSRQGGTDTQYF.

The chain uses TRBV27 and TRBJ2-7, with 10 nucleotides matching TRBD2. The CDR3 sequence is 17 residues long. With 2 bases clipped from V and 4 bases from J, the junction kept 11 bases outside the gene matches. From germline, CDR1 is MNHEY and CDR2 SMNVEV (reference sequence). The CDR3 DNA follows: TGTGCCAGCAGTTTAAAAATTCGGGCTAGCGGGAGTTACGAGCAGTACTTC. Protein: CASSLKIRASGSYEQYF.

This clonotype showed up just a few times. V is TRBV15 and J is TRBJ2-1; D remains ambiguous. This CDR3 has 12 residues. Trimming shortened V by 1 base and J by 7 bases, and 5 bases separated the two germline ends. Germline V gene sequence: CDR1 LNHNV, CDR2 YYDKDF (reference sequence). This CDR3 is CATSRGQNEQFF. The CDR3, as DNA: TGTGCCACCAGCAGAGGCCAAAATGAGCAGTTCTTC.

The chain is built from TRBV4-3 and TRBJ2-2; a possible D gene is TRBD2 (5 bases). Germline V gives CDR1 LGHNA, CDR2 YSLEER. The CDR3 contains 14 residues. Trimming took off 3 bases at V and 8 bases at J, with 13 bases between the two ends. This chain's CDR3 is CASSQVLAAGELFF. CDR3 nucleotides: TGCGCCAGCAGCCAGGTGCTAGCAGCGGGGGAGCTGTTTTTT.

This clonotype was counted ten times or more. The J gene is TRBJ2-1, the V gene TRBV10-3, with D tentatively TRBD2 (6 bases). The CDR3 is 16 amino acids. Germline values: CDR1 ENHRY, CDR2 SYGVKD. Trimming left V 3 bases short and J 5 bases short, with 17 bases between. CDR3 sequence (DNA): TGTGCCATCAGTGAAGGTTTAGGCGGGACCCACAATGAGCAGTTCTTC. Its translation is CAISEGLGGTHNEQFF.

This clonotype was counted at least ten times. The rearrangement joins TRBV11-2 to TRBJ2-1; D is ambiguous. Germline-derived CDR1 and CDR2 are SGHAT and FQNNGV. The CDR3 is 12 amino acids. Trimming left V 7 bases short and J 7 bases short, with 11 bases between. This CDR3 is CASTLGVNEQFF. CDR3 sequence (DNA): TGTGCCAGCACCCTTGGTGTGAATGAGCAGTTCTTC. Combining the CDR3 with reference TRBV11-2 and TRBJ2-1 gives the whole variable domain EAGVAQSPRYKIIEKRQSVAFWCNPISGHATLYWYQQILGQGPKLLIQFQNNGVVDDSQLPKDRFSAERLKGVDSTLKIQPAKLEDSAVYLCASTLGVNEQFFGPGTRLTVL.

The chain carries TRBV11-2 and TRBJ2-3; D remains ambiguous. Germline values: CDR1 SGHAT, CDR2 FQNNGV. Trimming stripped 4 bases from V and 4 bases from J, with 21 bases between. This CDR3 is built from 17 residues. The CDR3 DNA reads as TGTGCCAGCAGCTCGGATTCTGGGCAAATCTCGGCAGATACGCAGTATTTT. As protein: CASSSDSGQISADTQYF.

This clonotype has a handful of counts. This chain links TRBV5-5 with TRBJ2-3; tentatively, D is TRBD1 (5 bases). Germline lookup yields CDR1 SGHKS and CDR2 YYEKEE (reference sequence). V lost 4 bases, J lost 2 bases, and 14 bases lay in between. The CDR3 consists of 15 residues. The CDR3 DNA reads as TGTGCCAGCAGCCAAAGGGGCGCTGACACAGATACGCAGTATTTT. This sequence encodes CASSQRGADTDTQYF.

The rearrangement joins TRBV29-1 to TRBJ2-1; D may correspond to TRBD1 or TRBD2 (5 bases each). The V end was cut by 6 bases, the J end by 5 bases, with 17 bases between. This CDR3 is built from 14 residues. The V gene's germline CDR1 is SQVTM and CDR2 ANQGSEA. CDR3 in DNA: TGCAGCGTGACAAAGCCGGGACGCGACAATGAGCAGTTCTTC. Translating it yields CSVTKPGRDNEQFF.

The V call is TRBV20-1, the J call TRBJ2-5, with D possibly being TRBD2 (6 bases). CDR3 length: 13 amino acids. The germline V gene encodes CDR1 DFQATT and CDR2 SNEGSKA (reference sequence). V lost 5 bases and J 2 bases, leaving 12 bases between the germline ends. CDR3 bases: TGCAGTGCTCGTAGACTAGGACAAGAGACCCAGTACTTC. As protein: CSARRLGQETQYF.

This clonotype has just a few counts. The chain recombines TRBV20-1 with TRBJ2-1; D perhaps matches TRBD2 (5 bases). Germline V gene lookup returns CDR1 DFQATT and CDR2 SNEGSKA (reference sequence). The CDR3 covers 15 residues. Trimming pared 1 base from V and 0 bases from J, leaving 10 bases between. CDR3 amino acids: CSARGWTLSYNEQFF. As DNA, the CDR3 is TGCAGTGCTAGAGGCTGGACTCTCTCCTACAATGAGCAGTTCTTC.

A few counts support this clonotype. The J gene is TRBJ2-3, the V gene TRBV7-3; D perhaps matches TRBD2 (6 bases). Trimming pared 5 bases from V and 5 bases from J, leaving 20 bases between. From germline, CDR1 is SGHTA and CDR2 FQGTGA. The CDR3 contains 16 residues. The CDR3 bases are TGTGCCAGCAGCCCGGACACTGAGCGGGCGGGAGATACGCAGTATTTT. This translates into CASSPDTERAGDTQYF.

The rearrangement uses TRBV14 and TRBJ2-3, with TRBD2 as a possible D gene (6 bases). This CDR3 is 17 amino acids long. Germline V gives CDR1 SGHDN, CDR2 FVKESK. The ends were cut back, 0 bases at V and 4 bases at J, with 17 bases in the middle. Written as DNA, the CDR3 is TGTGCCAGCAGCCAAGATTCCACTAGCTATTTGGCAGATACGCAGTATTTT. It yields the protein CASSQDSTSYLADTQYF.

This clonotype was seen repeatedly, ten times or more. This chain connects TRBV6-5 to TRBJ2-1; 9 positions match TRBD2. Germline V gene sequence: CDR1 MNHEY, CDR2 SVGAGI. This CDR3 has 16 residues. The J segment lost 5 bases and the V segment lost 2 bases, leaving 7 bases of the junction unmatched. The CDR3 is CASSYAAGGHHNEQFF. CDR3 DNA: TGTGCCAGCAGTTACGCCGCGGGAGGGCACCACAATGAGCAGTTCTTC.

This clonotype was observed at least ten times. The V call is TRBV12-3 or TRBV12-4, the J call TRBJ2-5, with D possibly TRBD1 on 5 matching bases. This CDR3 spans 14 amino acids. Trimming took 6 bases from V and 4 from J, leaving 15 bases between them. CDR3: CASRRTGKGETQYF. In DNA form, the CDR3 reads TGTGCCAGCAGGCGAACAGGAAAGGGAGAGACCCAGTACTTC.

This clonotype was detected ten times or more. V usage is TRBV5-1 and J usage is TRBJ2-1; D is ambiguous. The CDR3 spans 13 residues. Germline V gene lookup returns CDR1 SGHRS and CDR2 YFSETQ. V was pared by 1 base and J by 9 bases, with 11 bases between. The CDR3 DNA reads TGCGCCAGCAGCTTGCCGGCATTTGCTGAGCAGTTCTTC. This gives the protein CASSLPAFAEQFF. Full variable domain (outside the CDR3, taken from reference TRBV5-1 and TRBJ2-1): KAGVTQTPRYLIKTRGQQVTLSCSPISGHRSVSWYQQTPGQGLQFLFEYFSETQRNKGNFPGRFSGRQFSNSRSEMNVSTLELGDSALYLCASSLPAFAEQFFGPGTRLTVL.

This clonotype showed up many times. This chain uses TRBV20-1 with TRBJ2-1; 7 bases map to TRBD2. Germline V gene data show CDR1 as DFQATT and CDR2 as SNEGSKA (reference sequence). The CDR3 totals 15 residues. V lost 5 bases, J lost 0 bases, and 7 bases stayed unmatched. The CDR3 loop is CSAVSGQSSYNEQFF. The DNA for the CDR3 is TGCAGTGCTGTTAGCGGGCAGAGCTCCTACAATGAGCAGTTCTTC.

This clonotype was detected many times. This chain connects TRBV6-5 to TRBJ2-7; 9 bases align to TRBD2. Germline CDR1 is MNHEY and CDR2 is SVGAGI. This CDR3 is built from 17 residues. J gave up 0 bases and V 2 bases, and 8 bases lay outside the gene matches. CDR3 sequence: CASSYSGRPQSSYEQYF. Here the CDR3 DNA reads TGTGCCAGCAGTTACAGCGGGAGGCCCCAGAGCTCCTACGAGCAGTACTTC.

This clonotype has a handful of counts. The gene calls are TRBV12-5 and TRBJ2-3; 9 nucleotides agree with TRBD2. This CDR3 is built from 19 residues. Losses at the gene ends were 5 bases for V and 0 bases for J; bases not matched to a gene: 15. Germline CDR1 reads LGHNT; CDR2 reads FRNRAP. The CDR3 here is CASGPPGRLAGPSTDTQYF. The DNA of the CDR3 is TGTGCTAGTGGTCCACCCGGTCGTCTAGCGGGGCCTAGCACAGATACGCAGTATTTT.

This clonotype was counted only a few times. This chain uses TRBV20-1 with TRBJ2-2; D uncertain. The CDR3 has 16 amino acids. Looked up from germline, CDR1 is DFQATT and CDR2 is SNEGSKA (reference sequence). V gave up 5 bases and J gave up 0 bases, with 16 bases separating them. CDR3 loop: CSAVRGGGPNTGELFF. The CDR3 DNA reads TGCAGTGCTGTCCGTGGTGGCGGACCGAACACCGGGGAGCTGTTTTTT.

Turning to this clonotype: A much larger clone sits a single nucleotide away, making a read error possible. CDR3 residues: CASRLQGYKQYF. The CDR3 coding sequence is TGTGCCAGCAGACTACAGGGTTACAAGCAGTACTTC. The genes are TRBV28 and TRBJ2-7; tentatively, D is TRBD1 (6 bases). The V gene's germline CDR1 is MDHEN and CDR2 SYDVKM. The V end was cut by 6 bases, the J end by 8 bases, with 14 bases between. The CDR3 has 12 amino acids.

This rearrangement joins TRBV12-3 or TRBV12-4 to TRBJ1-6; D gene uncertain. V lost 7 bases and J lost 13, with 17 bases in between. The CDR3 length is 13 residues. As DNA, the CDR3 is TGTGCCAGCACCTCACCAACGGGCAGTCCCCTCCACTTT. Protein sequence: CASTSPTGSPLHF.

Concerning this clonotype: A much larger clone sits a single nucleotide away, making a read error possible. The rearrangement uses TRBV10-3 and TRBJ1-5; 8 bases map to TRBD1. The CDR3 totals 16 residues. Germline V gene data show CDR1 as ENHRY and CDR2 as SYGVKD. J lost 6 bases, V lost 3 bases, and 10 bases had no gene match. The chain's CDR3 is CAISDGDRWLPQPQHF. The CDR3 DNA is TGTGCCATCAGTGATGGGGACAGGTGGCTTCCTCAGCCCCAGCATTTT.

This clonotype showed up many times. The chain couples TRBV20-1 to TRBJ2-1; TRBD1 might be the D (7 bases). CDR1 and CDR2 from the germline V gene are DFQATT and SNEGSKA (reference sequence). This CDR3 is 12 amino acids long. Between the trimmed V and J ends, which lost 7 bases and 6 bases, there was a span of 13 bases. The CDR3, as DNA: TGCAGTGGACAGGGACTGGGCAATGAGCAGTTCTTC. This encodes CSGQGLGNEQFF.

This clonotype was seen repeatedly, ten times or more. The CDR3 loop reads CASSPDRGRNSPLHF. The CDR3 DNA reads as TGTGCCAGCTCGCCGGACAGGGGAAGGAATTCACCCCTCCACTTT. The V gene is TRBV18, the J gene TRBJ1-6, with TRBD1 matching over 9 bases. The J segment lost 7 bases and the V segment lost 6 bases, leaving 7 bases of the junction unmatched. Germline V CDR1 and CDR2: KGHSH, LQKENI. The CDR3 length is 15 residues.

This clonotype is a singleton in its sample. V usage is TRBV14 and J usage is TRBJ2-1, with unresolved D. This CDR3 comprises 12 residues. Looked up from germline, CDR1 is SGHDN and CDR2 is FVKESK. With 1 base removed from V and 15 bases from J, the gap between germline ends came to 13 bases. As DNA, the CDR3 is TGTGCCAGCAGCCAAGTCTCGGGTTTCGGGTTCTTC. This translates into CASSQVSGFGFF. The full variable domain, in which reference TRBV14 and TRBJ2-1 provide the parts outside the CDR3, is EAGVTQFPSHSVIEKGQTVTLRCDPISGHDNLYWYRRVMGKEIKFLLHFVKESKQDESGMPNNRFLAERTGGTYSTLKVQPAELEDSGVYFCASSQVSGFGFFGPGTRLTVL.

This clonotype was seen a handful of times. CDR3 region: CASSLSGSWSHEQYF. The CDR3 DNA is TGTGCCAGCAGTTTATCGGGCAGCTGGTCCCACGAGCAGTACTTC. V and J are TRBV28 and TRBJ2-7; the D is unclear. V dropped 1 base and J dropped 5 bases, with 15 bases sitting between them. CDR3 size: 15 residues. CDR1 is MDHEN, CDR2 SYDVKM, per germline.

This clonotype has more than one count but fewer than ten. The CDR3 nucleotides are TGTGCCAGCAGTTTCCTGGGGACAGGGAACACTGAAGCTTTCTTT. This codes for CASSFLGTGNTEAFF. The V call is TRBV28, the J call TRBJ1-1, with TRBD1 identical over 8 bases. J was trimmed by 1 base and V by 3 bases; bases with no gene match: 4. The CDR3 consists of 15 residues. Germline V gene lookup returns CDR1 MDHEN and CDR2 SYDVKM.

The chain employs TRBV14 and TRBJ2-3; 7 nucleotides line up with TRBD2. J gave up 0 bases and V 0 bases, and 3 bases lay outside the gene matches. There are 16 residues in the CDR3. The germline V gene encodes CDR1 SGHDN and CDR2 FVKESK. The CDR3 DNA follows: TGTGCCAGCAGCCAAGATCTACTAGCGAGCACAGATACGCAGTATTTT. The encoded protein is CASSQDLLASTDTQYF.

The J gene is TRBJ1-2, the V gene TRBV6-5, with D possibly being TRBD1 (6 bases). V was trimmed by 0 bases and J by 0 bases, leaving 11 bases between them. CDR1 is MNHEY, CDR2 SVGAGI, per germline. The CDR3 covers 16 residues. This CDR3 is CASSYSGDKTNYGYTF. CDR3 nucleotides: TGTGCCAGCAGTTACTCCGGGGACAAAACTAACTATGGCTACACCTTC.

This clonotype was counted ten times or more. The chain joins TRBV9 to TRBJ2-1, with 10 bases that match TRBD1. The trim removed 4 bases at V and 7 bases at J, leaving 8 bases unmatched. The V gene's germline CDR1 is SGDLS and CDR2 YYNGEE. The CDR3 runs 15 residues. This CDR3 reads CASSSSWDRGNEQFF. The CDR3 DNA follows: TGTGCCAGCAGCTCCTCATGGGACAGGGGTAATGAGCAGTTCTTC.